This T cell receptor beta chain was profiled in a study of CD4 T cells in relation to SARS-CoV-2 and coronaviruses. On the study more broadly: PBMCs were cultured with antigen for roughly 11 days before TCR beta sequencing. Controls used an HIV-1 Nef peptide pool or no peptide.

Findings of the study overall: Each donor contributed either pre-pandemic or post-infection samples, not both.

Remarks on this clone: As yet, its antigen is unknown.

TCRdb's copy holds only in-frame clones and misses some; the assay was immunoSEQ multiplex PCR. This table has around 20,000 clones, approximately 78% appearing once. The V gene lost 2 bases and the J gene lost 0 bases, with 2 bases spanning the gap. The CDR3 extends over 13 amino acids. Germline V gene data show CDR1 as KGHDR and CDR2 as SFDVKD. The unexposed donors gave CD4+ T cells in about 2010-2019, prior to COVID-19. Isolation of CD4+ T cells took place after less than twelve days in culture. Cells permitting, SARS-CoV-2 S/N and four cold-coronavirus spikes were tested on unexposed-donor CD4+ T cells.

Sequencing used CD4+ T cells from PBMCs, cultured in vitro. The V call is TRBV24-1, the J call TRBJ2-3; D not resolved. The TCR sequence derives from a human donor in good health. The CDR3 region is CATSDSSTDTQYF. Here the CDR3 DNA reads TGTGCCACCAGTGATTCCAGCACAGATACGCAGTATTTT.